This record covers a single T cell receptor beta chain. Its antigen is unknown. The entry originates in a study of cytomegalovirus exposure and HLA in healthy donors. Study-level points and caveats: A later analysis linked a missense DCLRE1C variant to TCR beta V- and J-gene trimming. A likely sequencing artifact accounted for one observed cluster of highly shared sequence variants.

The primer mix had 60 Vbeta and 13 Jbeta primers. Assay: immunoSEQ multiplex PCR; the TCRdb copy retains only in-frame clones and omits some. The repertoire has about 140,000 clones, approximately 65% of them found once; the top ten carry approximately 6.5%. Germline CDR1 is LNHDA and CDR2 is SQIVND (reference sequence). The CDR3 totals 14 residues. Trimming took 5 bases from V and 4 from J, leaving 15 bases between them. V is TRBV19 and J is TRBJ2-7; perhaps TRBD2 as D (6 bases). This clonotype originated in a woman in her sixties or seventies in good health and CMV-seronegative. The source material was PBMCs. The CDR3 reads CASSHRDLTYEQYF. The CDR3 DNA sequence: TGTGCCAGTAGTCACCGGGACTTAACATACGAGCAGTACTTC.